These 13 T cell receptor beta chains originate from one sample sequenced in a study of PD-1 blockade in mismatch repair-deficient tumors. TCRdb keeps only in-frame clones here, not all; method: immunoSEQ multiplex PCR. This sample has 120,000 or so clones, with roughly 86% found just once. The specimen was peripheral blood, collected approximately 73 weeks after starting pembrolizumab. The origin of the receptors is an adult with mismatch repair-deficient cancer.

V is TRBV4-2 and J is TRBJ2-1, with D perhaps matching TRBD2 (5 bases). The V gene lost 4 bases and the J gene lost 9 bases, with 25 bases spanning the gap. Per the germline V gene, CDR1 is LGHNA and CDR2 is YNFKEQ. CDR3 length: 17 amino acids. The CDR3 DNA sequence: TGTGCCAGCAGCCCAAGATGGGCTAGCCAATTATATCGTGAGCAGTTCTTC. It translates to CASSPRWASQLYREQFF.

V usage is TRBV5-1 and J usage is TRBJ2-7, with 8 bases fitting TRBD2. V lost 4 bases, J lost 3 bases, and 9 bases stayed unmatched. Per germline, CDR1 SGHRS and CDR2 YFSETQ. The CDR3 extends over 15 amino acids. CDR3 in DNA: TGCGCCAGCAGCGTAGCGGGACAAGGGCACTACGAGCAGTACTTC. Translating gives CASSVAGQGHYEQYF.

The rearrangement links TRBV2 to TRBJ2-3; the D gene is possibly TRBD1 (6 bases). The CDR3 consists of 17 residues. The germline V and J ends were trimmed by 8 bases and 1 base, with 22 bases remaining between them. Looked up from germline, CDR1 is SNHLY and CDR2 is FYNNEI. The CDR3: CASGEDRDRPGTDTQYF. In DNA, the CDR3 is TGTGCCAGCGGAGAGGACAGAGACAGGCCAGGCACAGATACGCAGTATTTT.

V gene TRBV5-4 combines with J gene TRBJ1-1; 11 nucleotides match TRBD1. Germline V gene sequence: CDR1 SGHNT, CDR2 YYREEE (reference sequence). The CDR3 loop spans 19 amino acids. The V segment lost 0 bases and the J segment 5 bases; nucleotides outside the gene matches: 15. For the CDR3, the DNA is TGTGCCAGCAGCTTGGCGGGGACAGGGGGTTTCTTTACGGGGACTGAAGCTTTCTTT. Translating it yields CASSLAGTGGFFTGTEAFF.

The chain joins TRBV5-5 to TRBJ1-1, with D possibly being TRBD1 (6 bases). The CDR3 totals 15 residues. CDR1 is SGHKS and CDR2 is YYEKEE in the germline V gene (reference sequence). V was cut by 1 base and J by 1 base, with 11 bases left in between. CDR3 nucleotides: TGTGCCAGCAGCTTGCGGGGACATGCGAACACTGAAGCTTTCTTT. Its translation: CASSLRGHANTEAFF.

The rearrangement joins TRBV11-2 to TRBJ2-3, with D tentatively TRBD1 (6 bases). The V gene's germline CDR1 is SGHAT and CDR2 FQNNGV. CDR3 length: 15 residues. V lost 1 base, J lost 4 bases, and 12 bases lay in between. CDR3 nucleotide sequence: TGTGCCAGCAGCTTAGCTGGCAGGGGATCAGATACGCAGTATTTT. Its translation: CASSLAGRGSDTQYF.

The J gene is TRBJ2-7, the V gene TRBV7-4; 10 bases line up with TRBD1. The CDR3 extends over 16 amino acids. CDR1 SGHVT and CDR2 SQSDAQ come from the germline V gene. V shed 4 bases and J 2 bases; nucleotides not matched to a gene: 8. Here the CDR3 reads CASSSTGTGVPYEQYF. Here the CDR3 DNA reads TGTGCCAGCAGCTCGACCGGGACAGGGGTGCCCTACGAGCAGTACTTC.

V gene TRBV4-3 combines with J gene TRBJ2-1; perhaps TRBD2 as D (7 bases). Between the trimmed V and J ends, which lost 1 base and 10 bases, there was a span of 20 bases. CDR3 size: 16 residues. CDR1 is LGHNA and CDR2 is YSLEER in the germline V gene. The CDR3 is CASSQGGPGGGGEQFF. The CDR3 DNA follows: TGCGCCAGCAGCCAAGGGGGACCGGGGGGCGGCGGGGAGCAGTTCTTC.

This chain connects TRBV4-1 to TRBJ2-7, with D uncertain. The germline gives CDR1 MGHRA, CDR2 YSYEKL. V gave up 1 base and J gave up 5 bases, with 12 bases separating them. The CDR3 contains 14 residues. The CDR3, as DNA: TGCGCCAGCAGCCAAGTTGAAGGGTGGCACGAGCAGTACTTC. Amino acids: CASSQVEGWHEQYF.

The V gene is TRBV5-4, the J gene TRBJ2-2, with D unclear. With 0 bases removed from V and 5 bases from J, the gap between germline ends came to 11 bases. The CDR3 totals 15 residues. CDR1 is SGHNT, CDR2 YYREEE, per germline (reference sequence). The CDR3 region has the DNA TGTGCCAGCAGCTTGGGTTGGGTCGGGACCGGGGAGCTGTTTTTT. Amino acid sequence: CASSLGWVGTGELFF.

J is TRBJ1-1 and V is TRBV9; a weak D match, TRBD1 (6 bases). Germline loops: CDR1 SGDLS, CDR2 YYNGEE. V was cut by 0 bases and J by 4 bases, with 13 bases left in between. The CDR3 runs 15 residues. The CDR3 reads CASSVDPGAVTEAFF. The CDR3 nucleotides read TGTGCCAGCAGCGTAGACCCAGGGGCGGTCACTGAAGCTTTCTTT.

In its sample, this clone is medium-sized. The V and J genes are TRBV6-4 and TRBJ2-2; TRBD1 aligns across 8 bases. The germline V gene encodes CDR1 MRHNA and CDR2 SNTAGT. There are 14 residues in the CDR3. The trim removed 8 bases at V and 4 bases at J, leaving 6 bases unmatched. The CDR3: CASSSDRGTGELFF. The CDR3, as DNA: TGTGCCAGCTCCTCAGACAGGGGCACCGGGGAGCTGTTTTTT.

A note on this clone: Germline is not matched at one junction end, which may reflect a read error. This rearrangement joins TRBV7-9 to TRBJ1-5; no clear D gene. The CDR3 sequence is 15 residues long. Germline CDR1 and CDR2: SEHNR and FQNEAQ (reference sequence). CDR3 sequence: CASSFHILSHQPQHF. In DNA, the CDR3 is TGTGCCAGCAGCTTCCACATACTTAGCCATCAGCCCCAGCATTTT.